This TCR beta chain was sequenced during a study of regulatory T cells in long-lasting Graves disease. Notes on the study in general: The study found TRBV28, TRBJ1-2 and TRBJ2-5 favored in persistent disease. Compared with new cases, persistent Graves' patients showed reduced TCR diversity.

Deletions cut 2 bases from V and 7 bases from J, with 11 bases between. Germline V gene sequence: CDR1 MNHEY, CDR2 SVGEGT. This CDR3 is 13 amino acids long. As to time point: persistent/refractory GD, antithyroid drugs over 5 years with positive TRAb. PBMC RNA served as the TCR library source. Peripheral blood, 8.5 to 9.5 milliliters per patient, was collected in EDTA tubes. Notes on this clonotype: The target antigen is unknown.

In building TCR beta libraries, iRepertoire HTBI primers were used together with Arm-PCR of CDR3 regions. A single record per CDR3 protein comes from TCRdb applying MiXCR to the multiplex PCR reads. The sample carries about 660,000 distinct CDR3 sequences, 30% recorded once. The genes are TRBV6-2 or TRBV6-3 and TRBJ1-1, with no clear D. The sequencing here drew on peripheral blood mononuclear cells (PBMCs), taken when the disease was refractory, from a patient treated with antithyroid drugs. The source is a female donor with Graves disease. For the CDR3, the DNA is TGTGCCAGCAGTTACACACATAGGCGTGAAGCTTTCTTT. Translating gives CASSYTHRREAFF.